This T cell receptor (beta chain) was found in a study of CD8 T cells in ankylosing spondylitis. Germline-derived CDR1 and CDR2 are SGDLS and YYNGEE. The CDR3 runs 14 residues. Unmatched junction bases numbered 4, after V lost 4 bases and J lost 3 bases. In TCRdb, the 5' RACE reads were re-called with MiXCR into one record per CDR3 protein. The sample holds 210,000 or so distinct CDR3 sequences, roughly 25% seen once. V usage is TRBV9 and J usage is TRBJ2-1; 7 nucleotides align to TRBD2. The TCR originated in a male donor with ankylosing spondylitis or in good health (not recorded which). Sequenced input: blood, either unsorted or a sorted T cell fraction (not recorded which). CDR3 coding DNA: TGTGCCAGCAGCCCCCGCGGGAGCTACAATGAGCAGTTCTTC. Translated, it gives CASSPRGSYNEQFF.